Listed here is a single TCR beta chain. The data were taken from a study of blood T cell repertoires in COVID-19. Assay: immunoSEQ multiplex PCR; the TCRdb copy retains only in-frame clones and omits some. The sample consists of about 110,000 clones, about 89% of them appearing once. CDR3 length: 16 amino acids. Trimming stripped 5 bases from V and 9 bases from J, with 24 bases between. Germline V gene data show CDR1 as SGHAT and CDR2 as FQNNGV. The sequence derives from a man aged 40-49 years with acute or convalescent COVID-19. Sequencing input: peripheral blood. This chain joins TRBV11-2 and TRBJ2-3; maybe TRBD2 (5 bases). The CDR3 DNA follows: TGTGCCAGCAGCGCCGAAAGTAGCGTCCCCTCGGGGACGCAGTATTTT. This codes for CASSAESSVPSGTQYF.